This entry concerns a single T cell receptor beta chain. Its matching antigen is unknown. Germline assignment: CDR1 ENHRY and CDR2 SYGVKD. The CDR3 contains 14 residues. The data stem from a study of cytomegalovirus exposure and HLA in healthy donors. General study results and limits: Sequence variants that were highly shared formed a cluster that was likely a sequencing artifact.

Primers: 60 Vbeta forward and 13 Jbeta reverse. The table came from immunoSEQ multiplex PCR; TCRdb's copy has only in-frame clones and leaves some out. The table has 100,000 to 140,000 clones, roughly 72% seen once. J is TRBJ2-5 and V is TRBV10-3; D is possibly TRBD1 (6 bases). The DNA matches TRBJ2-7 better at its end, which makes the J call doubtful. The specimen was PBMCs. The receptor was isolated from a man aged 25-40 years in good health and CMV-seronegative. For the CDR3, the DNA is TGTGCCATCAGTGAGTCTCTAGGGGGCTACGAGCAGTACTTC. Translation gives CAISESLGGYEQYF.